The clone carrying this T cell receptor beta chain was observed at least ten times. The antigen remains unidentified. This sample is part of a study of T cells in Graves' hyperthyroidism and ophthalmopathy. The CDR3 is 11 amino acids. Looked up from germline, CDR1 is LGHDT and CDR2 is YNNKEL (reference sequence). The V end was cut by 1 base, the J end by 5 bases, with 3 bases between. Regions amplified from RNA transcripts were the TCR beta CDR3 regions. The HTBI set primed first-round TCR CDR3 RT-PCR. TCRdb ran MiXCR on the multiplex PCR reads and lists one entry per CDR3 protein. The data hold more than 550,000 distinct CDR3 sequences, with 17% observed a single time. Study-wide points: Most thyroid clonotypes expanded above 0.001 were also detected in blood.

Stable hyperthyroidism: no ophthalmopathy progression over 18 months of follow-up. Investigators excluded patients with uncontrolled infection, other autoimmune disease, pregnancy or lactation. Fresh 10 ml peripheral blood yielded PBMCs. The sequencing sample was made of blood. V is TRBV3-1 and J is TRBJ2-7; D gene unclear. The TCR comes from a man aged 50 or older with Graves' hyperthyroidism. The CDR3 protein is CASSQAHEQYF. As DNA, the CDR3 is TGTGCCAGCAGCCAAGCCCACGAGCAGTACTTC.